Following are 5 T cell receptor beta chains from one sample sequenced in a study of blood T cells in healthy people across ages. The use of a sample-barcoded 5' primer and a J-beta primer mix characterized a second PCR of roughly 6 to 11 cycles. TCRdb passed the 5' RACE reads through MiXCR, listing each CDR3 protein once. Of 650,000 to 700,000 distinct CDR3 sequences in the sample, approximately 29% were seen once. The sequenced sample consisted of blood. The receptors shown here come from a woman of 80 years or more in good health.

This clonotype was seen more than once but under ten times. The chain combines TRBV7-2 with TRBJ1-2; 11 positions agree with TRBD1. CDR3 length: 14 residues. CDR1 is SGHTA and CDR2 is FQGNSA in the germline V gene. V gave up 3 bases and J gave up 3 bases; unmatched junction bases: 0. The CDR3 DNA is TGTGCCAGCAGCTTGGACAGGGGGCACTATGGCTACACCTTC. Translating gives CASSLDRGHYGYTF.

This clonotype was counted many times. The CDR3 here is CASSDLRTGGNEQYF. CDR3 nucleotides: TGCGCCAGCAGCGACTTAAGGACAGGGGGCAACGAGCAGTACTTC. This rearrangement joins TRBV5-1 to TRBJ2-7, with 11 bases fitting TRBD1. After removal of 4 bases from V and 5 bases from J, the junction contained 8 bases not matched to a gene. CDR3 length: 15 amino acids. Germline V gives CDR1 SGHRS, CDR2 YFSETQ.

The chain carries TRBV7-2 and TRBJ2-5; 10 bases match TRBD2. This CDR3 comprises 15 residues. Germline-derived CDR1 and CDR2 are SGHTA and FQGNSA. J was trimmed by 2 bases and V by 6 bases; bases with no gene match: 6. The CDR3, as DNA: TGTGCCAGCAGGTCCGGGACTAGCGAACAAGAGACCCAGTACTTC. It yields the protein CASRSGTSEQETQYF. Variable domain in full (rest from reference TRBV7-2 and TRBJ2-5): GAGVSQSPSNKVTEKGKDVELRCDPISGHTALYWYRQSLGQGLEFLIYFQGNSAPDKSGLPSDRFSAERTGGSVSTLTIQRTQQEDSAVYLCASRSGTSEQETQYFGPGTRLLVL.

This clonotype was seen ten or more times. J is TRBJ1-2 and V is TRBV5-1; 10 bases match TRBD1. CDR3 length equals 16 residues. Germline V gene data show CDR1 as SGHRS and CDR2 as YFSETQ. The J segment lost 8 bases and the V segment lost 0 bases, leaving 10 bases of the junction unmatched. The CDR3 DNA reads TGCGCCAGCAGCTTGGACCCTGCGACAGGGGGCGCCGGCTACACCTTC. This encodes CASSLDPATGGAGYTF.

As regards this clonotype: Being one base from a much bigger clone, this may be a read error. The chain carries TRBV29-1 and TRBJ2-5; 14 nucleotides agree with TRBD2. The DNA end is a closer match to TRBJ2-1, so the J assignment may be wrong. The CDR3 is 16 residues long. Germline V gives CDR1 SQVTM, CDR2 ANQGSEA. CDR3 in amino acids: CSVGGLAGGYQETQFF. The DNA of the CDR3 is TGCAGCGTTGGAGGACTAGCGGGGGGTTACCAAGAGACCCAGTTCTTC.